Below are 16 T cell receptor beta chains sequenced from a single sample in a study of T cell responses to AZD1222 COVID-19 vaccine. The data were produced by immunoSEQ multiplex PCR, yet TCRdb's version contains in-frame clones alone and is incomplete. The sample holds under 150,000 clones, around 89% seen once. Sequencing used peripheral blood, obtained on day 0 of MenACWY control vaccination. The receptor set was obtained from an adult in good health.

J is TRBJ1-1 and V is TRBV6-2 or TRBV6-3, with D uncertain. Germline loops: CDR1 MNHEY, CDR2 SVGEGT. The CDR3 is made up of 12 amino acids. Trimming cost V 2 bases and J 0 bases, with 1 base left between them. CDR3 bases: TGTGCCAGCAGTTACATGAACACTGAAGCTTTCTTT. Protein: CASSYMNTEAFF.

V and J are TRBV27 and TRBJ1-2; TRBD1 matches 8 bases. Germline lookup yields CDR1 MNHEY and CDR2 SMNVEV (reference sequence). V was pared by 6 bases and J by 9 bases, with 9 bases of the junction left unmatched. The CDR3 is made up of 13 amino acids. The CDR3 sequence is CASRLAGGDRYTF. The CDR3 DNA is TGTGCCAGCAGACTGGCAGGGGGCGATCGCTACACCTTC.

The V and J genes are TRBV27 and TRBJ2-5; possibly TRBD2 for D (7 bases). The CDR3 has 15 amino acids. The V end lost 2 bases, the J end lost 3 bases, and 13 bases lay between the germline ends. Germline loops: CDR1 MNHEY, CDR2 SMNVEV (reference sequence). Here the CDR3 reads CASSLERGGEETQYF. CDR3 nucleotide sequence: TGTGCCAGCAGTTTAGAAAGGGGGGGGGAAGAGACCCAGTACTTC.

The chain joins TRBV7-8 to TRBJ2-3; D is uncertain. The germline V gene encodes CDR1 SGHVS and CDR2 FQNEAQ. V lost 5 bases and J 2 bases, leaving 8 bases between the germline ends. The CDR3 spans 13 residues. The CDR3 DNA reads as TGTGCCAGCAGCAACGGGCCCACAGATACGCAGTATTTT. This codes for CASSNGPTDTQYF. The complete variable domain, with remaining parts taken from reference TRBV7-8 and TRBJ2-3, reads GAGVSQSPRYKVAKRGQDVALRCDPISGHVSLFWYQQALGQGPEFLTYFQNEAQLDKSGLPSDRFFAERPEGSVSTLKIQRTQQEDSAVYLCASSNGPTDTQYFGPGTRLTVL.

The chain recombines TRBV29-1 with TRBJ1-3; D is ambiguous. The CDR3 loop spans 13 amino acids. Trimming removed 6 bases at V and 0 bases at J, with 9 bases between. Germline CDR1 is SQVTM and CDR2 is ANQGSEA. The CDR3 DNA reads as TGCAGCGTCGGAGACAACTCTGGAAACACCATATATTTT. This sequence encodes CSVGDNSGNTIYF. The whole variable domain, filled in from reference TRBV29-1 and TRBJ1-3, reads SAVISQKPSRDICQRGTSLTIQCQVDSQVTMMFWYRQQPGQSLTLIATANQGSEATYESGFVIDKFPISRPNLTFSTLTVSNMSPEDSSIYLCSVGDNSGNTIYFGEGSWLTVV.

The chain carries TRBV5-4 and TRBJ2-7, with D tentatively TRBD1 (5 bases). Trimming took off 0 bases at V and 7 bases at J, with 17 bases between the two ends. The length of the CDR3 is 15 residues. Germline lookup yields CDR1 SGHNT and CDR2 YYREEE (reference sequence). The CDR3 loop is CASSLGTGRMGEQYF. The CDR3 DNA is TGTGCCAGCAGCTTGGGCACAGGACGGATGGGAGAGCAGTACTTC.

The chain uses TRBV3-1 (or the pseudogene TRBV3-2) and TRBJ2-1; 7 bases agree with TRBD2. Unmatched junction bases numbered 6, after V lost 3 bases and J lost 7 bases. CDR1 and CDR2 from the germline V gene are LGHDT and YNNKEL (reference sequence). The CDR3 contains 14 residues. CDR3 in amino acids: CASSQTSRVNEQFF. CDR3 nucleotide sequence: TGTGCCAGCAGCCAGACTAGCAGGGTAAATGAGCAGTTCTTC.

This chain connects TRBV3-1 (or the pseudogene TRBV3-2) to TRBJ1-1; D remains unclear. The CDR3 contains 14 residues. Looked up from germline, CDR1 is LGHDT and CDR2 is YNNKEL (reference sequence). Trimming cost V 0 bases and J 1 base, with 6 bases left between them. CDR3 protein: CASSQDTPNTEAFF. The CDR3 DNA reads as TGTGCCAGCAGCCAAGATACCCCGAACACTGAAGCTTTCTTT.

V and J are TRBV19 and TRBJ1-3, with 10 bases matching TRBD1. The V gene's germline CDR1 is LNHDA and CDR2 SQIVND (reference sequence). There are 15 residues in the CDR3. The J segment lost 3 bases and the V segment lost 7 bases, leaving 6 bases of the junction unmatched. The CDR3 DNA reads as TGTGCCAGTACCGACAGGGGGCTTGGTGGAAACACCATATATTTT. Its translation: CASTDRGLGGNTIYF.

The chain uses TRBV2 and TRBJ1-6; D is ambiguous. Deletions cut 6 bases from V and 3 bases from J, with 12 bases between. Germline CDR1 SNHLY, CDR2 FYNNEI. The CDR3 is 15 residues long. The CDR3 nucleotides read TGTGCCAGCAGAGAATCAGCCCTCTATAATTCACCCCTCCACTTT. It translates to CASRESALYNSPLHF. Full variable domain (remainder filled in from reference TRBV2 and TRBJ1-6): EPEVTQTPSHQVTQMGQEVILRCVPISNHLYFYWYRQILGQKVEFLVSFYNNEISEKSEIFDDQFSVERPDGSNFTLKIRSTKLEDSAMYFCASRESALYNSPLHFGNGTRLTVT.

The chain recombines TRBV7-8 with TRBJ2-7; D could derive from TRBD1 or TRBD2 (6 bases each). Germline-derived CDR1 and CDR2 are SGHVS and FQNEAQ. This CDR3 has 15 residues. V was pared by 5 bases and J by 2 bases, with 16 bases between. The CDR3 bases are TGTGCCAGCAGCGGGTCGGGGGCCGGGGCCTACGAGCAGTACTTC. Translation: CASSGSGAGAYEQYF. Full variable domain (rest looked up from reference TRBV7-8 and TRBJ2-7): GAGVSQSPRYKVAKRGQDVALRCDPISGHVSLFWYQQALGQGPEFLTYFQNEAQLDKSGLPSDRFFAERPEGSVSTLKIQRTQQEDSAVYLCASSGSGAGAYEQYFGPGTRLTVT.

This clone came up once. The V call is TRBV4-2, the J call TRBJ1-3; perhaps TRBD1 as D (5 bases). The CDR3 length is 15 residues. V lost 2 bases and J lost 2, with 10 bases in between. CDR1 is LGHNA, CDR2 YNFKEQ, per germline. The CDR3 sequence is CASSQTWGAGNTIYF. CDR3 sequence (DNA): TGTGCCAGCAGCCAAACATGGGGCGCTGGAAACACCATATATTTT.

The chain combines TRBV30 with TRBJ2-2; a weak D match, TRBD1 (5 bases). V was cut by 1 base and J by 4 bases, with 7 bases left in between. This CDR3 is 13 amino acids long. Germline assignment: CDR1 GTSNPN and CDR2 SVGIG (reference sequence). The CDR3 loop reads CAWSAGSTGELFF. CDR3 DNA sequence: TGTGCCTGGAGTGCAGGGTCCACCGGGGAGCTGTTTTTT.

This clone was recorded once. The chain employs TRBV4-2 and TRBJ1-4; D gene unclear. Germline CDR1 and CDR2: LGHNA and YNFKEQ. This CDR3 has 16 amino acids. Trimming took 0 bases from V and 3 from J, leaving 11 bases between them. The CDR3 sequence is CASSQEPSWANEKLFF. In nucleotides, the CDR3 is TGTGCCAGCAGCCAAGAACCCTCCTGGGCTAATGAAAAACTGTTTTTT.

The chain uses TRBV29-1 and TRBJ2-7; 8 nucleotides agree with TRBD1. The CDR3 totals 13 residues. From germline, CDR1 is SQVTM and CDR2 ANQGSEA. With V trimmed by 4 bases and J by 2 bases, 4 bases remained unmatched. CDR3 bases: TGCAGCGTTGGACAGGGGCAGACCTACGAGCAGTACTTC. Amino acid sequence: CSVGQGQTYEQYF.

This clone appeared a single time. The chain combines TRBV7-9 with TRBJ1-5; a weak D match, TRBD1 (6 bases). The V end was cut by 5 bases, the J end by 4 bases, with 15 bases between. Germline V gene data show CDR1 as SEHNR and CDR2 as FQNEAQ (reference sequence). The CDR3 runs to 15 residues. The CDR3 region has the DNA TGTGCCAGCAGCGGTACAGGGTCCCCTAATCAGCCCCAGCATTTT. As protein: CASSGTGSPNQPQHF.